These T cell receptor beta chains were read from a single sample in a study of blood T cells in healthy people across ages. One entry per CDR3 protein, called by TCRdb with MiXCR from the 5' RACE reads. Of 800,000 to 1,000,000 distinct CDR3 sequences in the sample, roughly 52% were seen once. Sequences were obtained from blood. Every receptor here comes from a man aged 25-40 years in good health. Each CDR3 is given with its conserved first and last residue. D genes are given only for firm matches. The size field is filled for only some rows; it gives once, few, many or a size class.

d_call: -
clone_size: -
j_call: TRBJ2-1
v_call: TRBV6-1
cdr3_nt: TGTGCCAGCGGCCTCATAAGCTCCTACAATGAGCAGTTCTTC
cdr3_aa: CASGLISSYNEQFF

d_call: -
clone_size: -
j_call: TRBJ1-5
v_call: TRBV29-1
cdr3_nt: TGCAGCGGCCCCTTAAGGATTAGCAATCAGCCCCAGCATTTT
cdr3_aa: CSGPLRISNQPQHF

d_call: TRBD1
clone_size: -
j_call: TRBJ2-7
v_call: TRBV7-9
cdr3_nt: TGTGCCAGCACAGGGGGCGGTCACTACGAGCAGTACTTC
cdr3_aa: CASTGGGHYEQYF

d_call: -
clone_size: -
j_call: TRBJ1-2
v_call: TRBV27
cdr3_nt: -
cdr3_aa: CTSSLTGRRYGCTF

d_call: -
clone_size: -
j_call: TRBJ2-7
v_call: TRBV4-3
cdr3_nt: TGCGCCAGCAGCCAGGAGACAGAGAGCTCCTACGAGCAGTACTTC
cdr3_aa: CASSQETESSYEQYF

d_call: -
clone_size: -
j_call: TRBJ1-1
v_call: TRBV5-5
cdr3_nt: TGTGCCAGCAGCTTGGTAGAGACTGAAGCTTTCTTT
cdr3_aa: CASSLVETEAFF

d_call: -
clone_size: few
j_call: TRBJ1-2
v_call: TRBV29-1
cdr3_nt: TGCAGCGTGGCTTTAGGTCCCTCCTATGGCTACACCTTC
cdr3_aa: CSVALGPSYGYTF

d_call: TRBD2
clone_size: many
j_call: TRBJ2-7
v_call: TRBV4-2
cdr3_nt: TGTGCCAGCAGCCAACGCCTAGCGGGGGACTCCTACGAGCAGTACTTC
cdr3_aa: CASSQRLAGDSYEQYF

d_call: -
clone_size: few
j_call: TRBJ1-2
v_call: TRBV25-1
cdr3_nt: TGTGCCAGCAGTGGGGCACTACCTAACTATGGCTACACCTTC
cdr3_aa: CASSGALPNYGYTF

d_call: -
clone_size: few
j_call: TRBJ2-1
v_call: TRBV4-3
cdr3_nt: TGCGCCAGCAGCCAAGATCCGGGGTCCGACGGTGAGCAGTTCTTC
cdr3_aa: CASSQDPGSDGEQFF

d_call: -
clone_size: -
j_call: TRBJ2-7
v_call: TRBV7-9
cdr3_nt: TGTGCCATCCTCCACTCAGAGACCTACGAGCAGTACTTC
cdr3_aa: CAILHSETYEQYF

d_call: -
clone_size: few
j_call: TRBJ2-7
v_call: TRBV3-1
cdr3_nt: TGTGCCAGCAGCCAAGTACAACTGGACGCATCCTACGAGCAGTACTTC
cdr3_aa: CASSQVQLDASYEQYF

d_call: -
clone_size: -
j_call: TRBJ2-3
v_call: TRBV5-5
cdr3_nt: TGTGCCAGCAGCTTGGGGCCCACAGGTCCCAGCACAGATACGCAGTATTTT
cdr3_aa: CASSLGPTGPSTDTQYF

d_call: -
clone_size: few
j_call: TRBJ1-2
v_call: TRBV9
cdr3_nt: TGTGCCAGCAGCGTAGAAGCACTGCATAACTATGGCTACACCTTC
cdr3_aa: CASSVEALHNYGYTF

d_call: TRBD1
clone_size: -
j_call: TRBJ1-1
v_call: TRBV6-5
cdr3_nt: TGTGCCAGCAGTGGTGCAGGGGGGAACACTGAAGCTTTCTTT
cdr3_aa: CASSGAGGNTEAFF

d_call: TRBD1
clone_size: -
j_call: TRBJ2-7
v_call: TRBV4-1
cdr3_nt: TGCGCCAGCAGCCAAGTTCGGTTGGATACAGGGGGTTCCTACGAGCAGTACTTC
cdr3_aa: CASSQVRLDTGGSYEQYF

d_call: TRBD1
clone_size: few
j_call: TRBJ1-2
v_call: TRBV20-1
cdr3_nt: TGCAGTGAGGGACAGGGAAATGGCTACACCTTC
cdr3_aa: CSEGQGNGYTF

d_call: TRBD2
clone_size: few
j_call: TRBJ2-3
v_call: TRBV12-3/TRBV12-4
cdr3_nt: TGTGCCAGCAGTTCCCCTCCCGAGCGGGGGGGCGCAGATACGCAGTATTTT
cdr3_aa: CASSSPPERGGADTQYF

d_call: -
clone_size: -
j_call: TRBJ1-5
v_call: TRBV29-1
cdr3_nt: TGCAGCGTTCTTATAAGGGGGGCGGGCAATCAGCCCCAGCATTTT
cdr3_aa: CSVLIRGAGNQPQHF

d_call: TRBD2
clone_size: -
j_call: TRBJ2-1
v_call: TRBV6-6
cdr3_nt: TGTGCCAGCAGTGAGCGGGGGGGCGAGCAGTTCTTC
cdr3_aa: CASSERGGEQFF

d_call: TRBD1
clone_size: few
j_call: TRBJ2-4
v_call: TRBV27
cdr3_nt: TGTGCCAGCAGGGGGACAGGGTTAGCCAAAAACATTCAGTACTTC
cdr3_aa: CASRGTGLAKNIQYF

d_call: -
clone_size: few
j_call: TRBJ1-3
v_call: TRBV7-8
cdr3_nt: TGTGCCAGCAGCTTGCGGGGTCCCTCTGGAAACACCATATATTTT
cdr3_aa: CASSLRGPSGNTIYF

d_call: -
clone_size: -
j_call: TRBJ1-4
v_call: TRBV20-1
cdr3_nt: TGCAGTGCTAGAGCGGGAGGCGAAAAACTGTTTTTT
cdr3_aa: CSARAGGEKLFF

d_call: -
clone_size: -
j_call: TRBJ2-3
v_call: TRBV5-6
cdr3_nt: TGTGCCAGCAGCATAACTGACAGAGACACAGATACGCAGTATTTT
cdr3_aa: CASSITDRDTDTQYF

d_call: TRBD1
clone_size: -
j_call: TRBJ1-1
v_call: TRBV5-4
cdr3_nt: TGTGCCAGCGGGTCCGGGACAGCCATGAACACTGAAGCTTTCTTT
cdr3_aa: CASGSGTAMNTEAFF

d_call: -
clone_size: -
j_call: TRBJ1-5
v_call: TRBV7-9
cdr3_nt: TGTGCCAGCAGCTCCCATGAGAATCAGCCCCAGCATTTT
cdr3_aa: CASSSHENQPQHF

d_call: TRBD1
clone_size: -
j_call: TRBJ2-3
v_call: TRBV5-6
cdr3_nt: TGTGCCAGCAGCTCCCCACGGTGGGACAGGGTCACAGATACGCAGTATTTT
cdr3_aa: CASSSPRWDRVTDTQYF

d_call: -
clone_size: -
j_call: TRBJ1-6
v_call: TRBV4-2
cdr3_nt: TGTGCCAGCAGCCAAGATACTGCTGGGACACCCCTCCACTTT
cdr3_aa: CASSQDTAGTPLHF

d_call: -
clone_size: many
j_call: TRBJ2-1
v_call: TRBV20-1
cdr3_nt: TGCAGTGCGCCGCCCCCGGGGTTAGGTGACAATGAGCAGTTCTTC
cdr3_aa: CSAPPPGLGDNEQFF

d_call: -
clone_size: few
j_call: TRBJ2-5
v_call: TRBV10-3
cdr3_nt: TGTGCCATCAGTGAAGGAGGAGAGACCCAGTACTTC
cdr3_aa: CAISEGGETQYF

d_call: TRBD1
clone_size: few
j_call: TRBJ1-1
v_call: TRBV3-1
cdr3_nt: TGTGCCAGCAGCCAAGGGGACAGGGGCACTGAAGCTTTCTTT
cdr3_aa: CASSQGDRGTEAFF

d_call: TRBD1
clone_size: few
j_call: TRBJ2-1
v_call: TRBV11-2
cdr3_nt: TGTGCCAGCAGCGCCGGGACAGGGGTTGTTGAGCAGTTCTTC
cdr3_aa: CASSAGTGVVEQFF

d_call: TRBD1
clone_size: -
j_call: TRBJ1-6
v_call: TRBV6-6
cdr3_nt: TGTGCCAGCAGTTATACGACAGGGTCTTCACCCCTCCACTTT
cdr3_aa: CASSYTTGSSPLHF